This T cell receptor (beta chain) was documented in a study of cytomegalovirus exposure and HLA in healthy donors. Background on the study: Genotyping showed roughly 77% of 398 donors falling in the Caucasian-associated ancestry cluster.

13 Jbeta primers and 60 Vbeta primers were used for the PCR. Original handling: Tens of millions of unique TCR beta chains, 8.5 million to 14 million shared, were counted in a later analysis. Method: immunoSEQ multiplex PCR; TCRdb's copy keeps in-frame clones and lacks some. V and J calls and clone size follow that table, whereas D and trimming were derived from the DNA. Of about 120,000 clones detected, roughly 69% appear once; the ten largest clones hold nearly 9.5%. Study-wide results and limits: Later on, an analysis found that several of the most significant clusters appeared to be linked to common viral pathogens, which included parvovirus B19. Testing in vitro showed a few CMV-associated chains specific for CMV antigens.

CDR3 length: 14 amino acids. This clone was seen a handful of times. Its antigen remains unknown. The material sequenced was PBMCs. The genes are TRBV21-1 and TRBJ1-2. TRBV21-1 is noted as a pseudogene. The TCR comes from a woman in her forties in good health and CMV-seropositive. CDR3 DNA sequence: TGTGCCAGCACCTTTCGGGTGATTTACTATGGCTACACCTTC. It encodes CASTFRVIYYGYTF.